The clone carrying this T cell receptor (beta chain) occurred many times. Its target is unknown. CDR3 length equals 12 residues. Trimming took 4 bases from V and 5 from J, leaving 9 bases between them. Per the germline V gene, CDR1 is SQVTM and CDR2 is ANQGSEA. Unique molecular identifiers were incorporated during preparation of the TCRbeta library. TCRdb re-derived calls from the PCR reads in MiXCR, one entry per CDR3 protein. The data contain over 200,000 distinct CDR3 sequences, roughly 11% of them seen just once; the ten biggest clones take up over 25%. The source of the sample is a study of T-cell reconstitution after alpha-beta-depleted transplantation in children. Study results and caveats: As was reported, about two months after transplant, alpha-beta T cells came from several hundred expanded graft clones. High day-60 TCRbeta diversity in some patients came from surviving recipient T cells and thymic progenitors.

This chain connects TRBV29-1 to TRBJ2-1; tentative D call: TRBD1 (5 bases). Sequencing used PBMCs, obtained before TCRalphabeta/CD19-depleted stem cell transplant. The receptor was derived from a child under two years old with acute myeloid leukemia, due to receive a stem cell transplant. CDR3: CSVARVDNEQFF. The DNA for the CDR3 is TGCAGCGTTGCCAGGGTAGACAATGAGCAGTTCTTC.